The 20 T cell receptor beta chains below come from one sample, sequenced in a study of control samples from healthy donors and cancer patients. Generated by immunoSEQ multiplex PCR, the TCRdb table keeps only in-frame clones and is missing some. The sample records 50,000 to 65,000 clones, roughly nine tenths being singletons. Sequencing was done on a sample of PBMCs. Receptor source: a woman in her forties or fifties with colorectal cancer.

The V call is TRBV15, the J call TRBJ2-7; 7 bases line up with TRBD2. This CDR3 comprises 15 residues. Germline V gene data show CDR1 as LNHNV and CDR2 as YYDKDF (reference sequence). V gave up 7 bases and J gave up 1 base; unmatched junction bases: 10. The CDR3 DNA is TGTGCCACCACCCCCTCGGCGGGAGCTTCCTACGAGCAGTACTTC. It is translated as CATTPSAGASYEQYF.

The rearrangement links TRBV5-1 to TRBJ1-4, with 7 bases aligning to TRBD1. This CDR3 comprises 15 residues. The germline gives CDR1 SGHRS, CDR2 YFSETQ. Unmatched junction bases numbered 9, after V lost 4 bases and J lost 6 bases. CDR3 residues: CASSPAGGRDEKLFF. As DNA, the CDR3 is TGCGCCAGCAGCCCTGCAGGGGGGCGCGATGAAAAACTGTTTTTT.

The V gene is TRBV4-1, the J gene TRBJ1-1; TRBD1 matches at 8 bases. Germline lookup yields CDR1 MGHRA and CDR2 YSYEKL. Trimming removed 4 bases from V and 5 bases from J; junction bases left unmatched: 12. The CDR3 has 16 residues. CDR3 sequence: CASSRIMDRVKTEAFF. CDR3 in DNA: TGCGCCAGCAGCCGCATAATGGACAGGGTTAAGACTGAAGCTTTCTTT.

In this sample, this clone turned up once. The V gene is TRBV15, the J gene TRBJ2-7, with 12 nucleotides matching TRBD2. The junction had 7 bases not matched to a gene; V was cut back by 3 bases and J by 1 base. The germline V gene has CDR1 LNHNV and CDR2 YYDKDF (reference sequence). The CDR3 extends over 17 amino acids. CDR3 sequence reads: CATSRKITSGRSYEQYF. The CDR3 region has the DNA TGTGCCACCAGCAGGAAGATTACTAGCGGGAGGTCCTACGAGCAGTACTTC.

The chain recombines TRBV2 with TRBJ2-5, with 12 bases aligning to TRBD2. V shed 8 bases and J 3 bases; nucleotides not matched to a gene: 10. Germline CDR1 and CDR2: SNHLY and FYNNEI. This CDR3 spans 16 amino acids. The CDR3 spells CASDTLAGGREETQYF. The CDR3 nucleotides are TGTGCCAGCGACACGCTAGCGGGGGGGCGAGAAGAGACCCAGTACTTC. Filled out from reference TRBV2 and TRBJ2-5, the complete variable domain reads EPEVTQTPSHQVTQMGQEVILRCVPISNHLYFYWYRQILGQKVEFLVSFYNNEISEKSEIFDDQFSVERPDGSNFTLKIRSTKLEDSAMYFCASDTLAGGREETQYFGPGTRLLVL.

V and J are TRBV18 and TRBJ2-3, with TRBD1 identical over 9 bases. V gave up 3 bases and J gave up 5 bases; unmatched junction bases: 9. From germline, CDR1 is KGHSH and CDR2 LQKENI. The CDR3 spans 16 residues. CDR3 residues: CASSPAGTGRKDTQYF. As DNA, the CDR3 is TGTGCCAGCTCACCCGCCGGGACAGGGAGGAAAGATACGCAGTATTTT.

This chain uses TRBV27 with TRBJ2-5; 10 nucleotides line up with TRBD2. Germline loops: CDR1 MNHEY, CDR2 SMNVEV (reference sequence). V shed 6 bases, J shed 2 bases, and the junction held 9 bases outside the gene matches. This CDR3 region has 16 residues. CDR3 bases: TGTGCCAGCAGACCGGCCAGCGGGAGGGCTCAAGAGACCCAGTACTTC. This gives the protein CASRPASGRAQETQYF.

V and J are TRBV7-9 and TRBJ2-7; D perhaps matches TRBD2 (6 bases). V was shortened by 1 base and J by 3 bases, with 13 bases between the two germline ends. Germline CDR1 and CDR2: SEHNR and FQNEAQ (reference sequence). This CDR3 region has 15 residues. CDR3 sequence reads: CASSLVGGGVYEQYF. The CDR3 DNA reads TGTGCCAGCAGCTTAGTAGGCGGCGGGGTCTACGAGCAGTACTTC.

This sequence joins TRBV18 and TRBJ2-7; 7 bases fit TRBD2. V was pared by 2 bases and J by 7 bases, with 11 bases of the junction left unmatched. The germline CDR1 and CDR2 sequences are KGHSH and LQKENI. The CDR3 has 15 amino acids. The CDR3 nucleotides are TGTGCCAGCTCACCAGCTAGCGGCCTCTCCGGAGAGCAGTACTTC. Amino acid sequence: CASSPASGLSGEQYF.

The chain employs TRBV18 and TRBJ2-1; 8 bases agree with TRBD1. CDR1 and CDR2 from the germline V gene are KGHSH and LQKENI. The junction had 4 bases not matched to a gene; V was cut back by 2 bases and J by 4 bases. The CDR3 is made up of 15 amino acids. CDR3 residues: CASSPGQGRYNEQFF. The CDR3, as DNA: TGTGCCAGCTCACCAGGACAGGGTCGATACAATGAGCAGTTCTTC.

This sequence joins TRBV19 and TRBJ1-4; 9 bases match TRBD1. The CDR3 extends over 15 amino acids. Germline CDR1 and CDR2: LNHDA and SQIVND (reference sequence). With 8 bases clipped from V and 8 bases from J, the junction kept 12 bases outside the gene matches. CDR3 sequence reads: CASRQQDRGFEKLFF. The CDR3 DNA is TGTGCCAGTCGTCAGCAGGACAGGGGATTCGAAAAACTGTTTTTT.

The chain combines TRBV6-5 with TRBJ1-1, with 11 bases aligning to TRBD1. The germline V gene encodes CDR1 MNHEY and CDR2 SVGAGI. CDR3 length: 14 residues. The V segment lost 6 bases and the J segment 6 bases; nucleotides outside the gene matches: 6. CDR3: CASRLDRGPSEAFF. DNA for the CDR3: TGTGCCAGCAGACTGGACAGGGGGCCTTCTGAAGCTTTCTTT.

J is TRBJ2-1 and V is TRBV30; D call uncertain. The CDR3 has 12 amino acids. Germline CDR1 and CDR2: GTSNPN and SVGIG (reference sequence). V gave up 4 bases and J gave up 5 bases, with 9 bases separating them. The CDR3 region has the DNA TGTGCCTGGACTCGAGTAAACAATGAGCAGTTCTTC. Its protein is CAWTRVNNEQFF.

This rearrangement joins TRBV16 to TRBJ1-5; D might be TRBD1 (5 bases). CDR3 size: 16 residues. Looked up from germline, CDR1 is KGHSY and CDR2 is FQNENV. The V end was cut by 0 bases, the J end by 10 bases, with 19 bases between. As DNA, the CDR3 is TGTGCCAGCAGCCAATCCTGGGTACAGGTCCTTAAACCCCAGCATTTT. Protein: CASSQSWVQVLKPQHF.

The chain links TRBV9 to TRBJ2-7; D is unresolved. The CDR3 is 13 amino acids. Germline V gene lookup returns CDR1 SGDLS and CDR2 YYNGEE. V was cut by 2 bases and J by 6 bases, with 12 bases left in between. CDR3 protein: CASSVGELGEQYF. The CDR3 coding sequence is TGTGCCAGCAGCGTTGGCGAATTGGGCGAGCAGTACTTC.

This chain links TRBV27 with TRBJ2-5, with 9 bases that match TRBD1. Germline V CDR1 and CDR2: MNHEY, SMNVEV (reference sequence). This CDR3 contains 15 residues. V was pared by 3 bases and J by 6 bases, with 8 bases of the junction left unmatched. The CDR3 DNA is TGTGCCAGCAGTTTGGTAGGGACAGGGATAAAGACCCAGTACTTC. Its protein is CASSLVGTGIKTQYF.

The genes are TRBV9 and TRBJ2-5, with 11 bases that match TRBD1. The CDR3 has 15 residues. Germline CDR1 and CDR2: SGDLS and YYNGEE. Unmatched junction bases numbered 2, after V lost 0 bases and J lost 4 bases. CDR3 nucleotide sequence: TGTGCCAGCAGCGTAGGGACAGGGGGCCTAGAGACCCAGTACTTC. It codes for CASSVGTGGLETQYF.

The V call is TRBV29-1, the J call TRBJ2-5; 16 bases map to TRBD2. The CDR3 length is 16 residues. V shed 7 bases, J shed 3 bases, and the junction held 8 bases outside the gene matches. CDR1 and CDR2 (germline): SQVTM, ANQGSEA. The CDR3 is CSAPGTSGGAEETQYF. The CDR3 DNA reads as TGCAGCGCCCCGGGGACTAGCGGGGGGGCAGAAGAGACCCAGTACTTC.

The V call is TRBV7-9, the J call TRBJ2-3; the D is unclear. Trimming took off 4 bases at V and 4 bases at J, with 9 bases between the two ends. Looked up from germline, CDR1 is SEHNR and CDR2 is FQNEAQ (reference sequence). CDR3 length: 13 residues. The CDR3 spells CASSSVGSDTQYF. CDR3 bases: TGTGCCAGCAGCTCGGTAGGCTCAGATACGCAGTATTTT.

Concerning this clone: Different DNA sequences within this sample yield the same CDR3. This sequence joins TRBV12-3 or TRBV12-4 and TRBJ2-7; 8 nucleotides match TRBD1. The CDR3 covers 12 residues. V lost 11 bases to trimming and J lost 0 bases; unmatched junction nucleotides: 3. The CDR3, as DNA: TGTGCCTCAGGGGGCAGCTCCTACGAGCAGTACTTC. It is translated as CASGGSSYEQYF.